One TCR beta chain is described in this entry. Germline V gene data show CDR1 as SGHDN and CDR2 as FVKESK. V was shortened by 4 bases and J by 0 bases, with 25 bases between the two germline ends. The CDR3 consists of 20 residues. The repertoire was sequenced with immunoSEQ multiplex PCR; TCRdb's copy has only in-frame clones and lacks some. The sample has about 2.3 million clones, 80% to 95% seen once. This specimen comes from a study of shared clonotypes between healthy human individuals. The V and J genes are TRBV14 and TRBJ1-3, with D maybe TRBD1 (5 bases). The receptor was derived from a man aged 18 to 29 in good health. Some clones in this sample may be carry-over from other donors' samples. The sequencing input was naive CD4+ T cells from PBMCs. Documented subset: CD45RA+ positively selected. CDR3 amino acids: CASSPVISQGPPYSGNTIYF. CDR3 sequence (DNA): TGTGCCAGCAGCCCGGTCATATCTCAGGGCCCACCATACTCTGGAAACACCATATATTTT.